This T cell receptor beta chain was captured in a study of technical replicates of blood from a handful of donors. Trimming removed 7 bases from V and 6 bases from J; junction bases left unmatched: 14. Germline V CDR1 and CDR2: SGHAT, FQNNGV. This CDR3 contains 15 residues. Clones were sequenced by immunoSEQ multiplex PCR, and TCRdb holds only the in-frame ones, with some missing. Among roughly 81,000 clones, around 97% were seen once, and the ten largest hold about 0.19%. Sequencing used T cells isolated from PBMCs. The receptor's source is a human donor in good health. This sequence joins TRBV11-2 and TRBJ2-7, with 8 bases matching TRBD2. DNA for the CDR3: TGTGCCAGCACCACTTTCCGGGAGGGACGCCCCGAGCAGTACTTC. Its translation is CASTTFREGRPEQYF.